Each of the 26 T cell receptor beta chains below was sequenced from the same sample in a study of blood T cell repertoires in COVID-19 (dated by TCRdb to the early 2020s). The library was produced with the immunoSEQ multiplex PCR assay. TCRdb obtained this table from immuneACCESS and retained in-frame rearrangements with V and J assigned. These tables miss some clones; where compared with another copy, unresolved V genes account for less than half of the shortfall, and the remainder is unexplained. For this sample there are about 200,000 clones; approximately 82% appear just once. 6% to 8% of the sample is in the top ten clones. Sequenced input: peripheral blood. The receptors derive from a human donor with acute or convalescent COVID-19. The donor label of this sample is uncertain.

This chain uses TRBV24-1 with TRBJ2-2; 8 nucleotides align to TRBD2. The V and J ends lost 9 bases and 9 bases, in that order; junction bases with no gene match: 8. Germline assignment: CDR1 KGHDR and CDR2 SFDVKD. The CDR3 extends over 13 amino acids. CDR3 DNA: TGTGCCACCTCCCAGGGTAGCGGGAGGGAGCTGTTTTTT. This gives the protein CATSQGSGRELFF.

The chain is built from TRBV5-4 and TRBJ2-2; 14 nucleotides match TRBD2. This CDR3 region has 16 residues. With 5 bases clipped from V and 7 bases from J, the junction kept 7 bases outside the gene matches. Germline loops: CDR1 SGHNT, CDR2 YYREEE (reference sequence). CDR3 residues: CASRRGTSGRSGELFF. The CDR3 region has the DNA TGTGCCAGCAGACGCGGGACTAGCGGGAGAAGCGGGGAGCTGTTTTTT.

The chain is built from TRBV2 and TRBJ1-1, with D tentatively TRBD1 (6 bases). Between the trimmed V and J ends, which lost 7 bases and 5 bases, there was a span of 14 bases. This CDR3 is built from 13 residues. The V gene's germline CDR1 is SNHLY and CDR2 FYNNEI. CDR3 protein: CASNRDVETEAFF. DNA for the CDR3: TGTGCCAGCAACAGGGATGTGGAAACTGAAGCTTTCTTT.

The chain uses TRBV5-4 and TRBJ2-3; 14 positions match TRBD2. The CDR3 runs to 16 residues. Looked up from germline, CDR1 is SGHNT and CDR2 is YYREEE (reference sequence). Trimming removed 4 bases from V and 5 bases from J; junction bases left unmatched: 6. CDR3 in DNA: TGTGCCAGCAGCCTCCGGACTAGCGGGAGGAGAGATACGCAGTATTTT. This sequence encodes CASSLRTSGRRDTQYF.

The chain employs TRBV28 and TRBJ2-1, with D possibly TRBD2 on 5 matching bases. The ends were cut back, 3 bases at V and 8 bases at J, with 11 bases in the middle. The CDR3 runs to 13 residues. Germline values: CDR1 MDHEN, CDR2 SYDVKM. The CDR3 reads CASSLRAEYEQFF. CDR3 DNA: TGTGCCAGCAGTTTGAGGGCAGAATATGAGCAGTTCTTC.

Ten or more counts support this clone. The chain is built from TRBV28 and TRBJ2-1; TRBD2 matches at 8 bases. The V gene's germline CDR1 is MDHEN and CDR2 SYDVKM. CDR3 length: 13 residues. The junction had 3 bases not matched to a gene; V was cut back by 2 bases and J by 9 bases. The CDR3 nucleotides read TGTGCCAGCAGTTTAGGAGCGGGAGTTGAGCAGTTCTTC. Translation: CASSLGAGVEQFF.

The chain links TRBV27 to TRBJ2-7; TRBD2 matches 9 bases. CDR3 size: 15 residues. From germline, CDR1 is MNHEY and CDR2 SMNVEV (reference sequence). The V segment lost 2 bases and the J segment 7 bases; nucleotides outside the gene matches: 9. The CDR3 protein is CASSLRASGTPEQYF. CDR3 DNA: TGTGCCAGCAGTTTACGCGCTAGCGGGACGCCGGAGCAGTACTTC.

CDR3 nucleotide sequence: TGTGCCTGGAACCGAAGAGGCAGGGGTAATGAAAAACTGTTTTTT. It codes for CAWNRRGRGNEKLFF. The chain uses TRBV30 and TRBJ1-4, with TRBD1 as a possible D gene (6 bases). There are 15 residues in the CDR3. Germline CDR1 is GTSNPN and CDR2 is SVGIG (reference sequence). Trimming shortened V by 4 bases and J by 4 bases, and 16 bases separated the two germline ends.

As concerns this clone: No conserved phenylalanine or tryptophan ends this CDR3, so it is likely a read error. It is unclear where the CDR3 begins or ends on the DNA, so no DNA is shown, and the CDR3 is as TCRdb lists it. The CDR3 is CASRSPGTDKNIL. V is TRBV6-5 and J is TRBJ1-1; TRBD1 is the table's D call and was not checked against the DNA. The CDR3 is 13 amino acids in total, end residues counted. Germline lookup yields CDR1 MNHEY and CDR2 SVGAGI.

This chain joins TRBV11-2 and TRBJ2-7; D not certain. CDR3 length: 14 residues. Trimming cost V 5 bases and J 2 bases, with 13 bases left between them. Germline assignment: CDR1 SGHAT and CDR2 FQNNGV. The CDR3 DNA is TGTGCCAGCAGCCGAACAGACAAGGCCTACGAGCAGTACTTC. Translated, it gives CASSRTDKAYEQYF.

The rearrangement links TRBV6-5 to TRBJ1-1; the match to TRBD1 covers 7 bases. V lost 6 bases, J lost 1 base, and 2 bases stayed unmatched. Germline V gene data show CDR1 as MNHEY and CDR2 as SVGAGI. CDR3 length: 13 residues. DNA for the CDR3: TGTGCCAGCAGACAGGGGTGGAACACTGAAGCTTTCTTT. This codes for CASRQGWNTEAFF.

This chain uses TRBV12-3 or TRBV12-4 with TRBJ2-1, with D perhaps matching TRBD2 (5 bases). This CDR3 is 12 amino acids long. V was trimmed by 6 bases and J by 7 bases, leaving 10 bases between them. CDR3: CASRRLNNEQFF. CDR3 DNA: TGTGCCAGCAGACGACTAAATAATGAGCAGTTCTTC.

This clone appeared a few times. The chain links TRBV27 to TRBJ1-2; 8 bases are a match to TRBD1. Germline V gives CDR1 MNHEY, CDR2 SMNVEV (reference sequence). The CDR3 spans 15 residues. V was clipped by 3 bases and J by 1 base; unmatched bases: 4. CDR3 sequence reads: CASSFGTGGNYGYTF. CDR3 bases: TGTGCCAGCAGTTTCGGTACAGGGGGTAACTATGGCTACACCTTC.

This rearrangement joins TRBV6-6 to TRBJ1-6; 9 bases align to TRBD1. The CDR3 length is 15 residues. Germline V gene lookup returns CDR1 MNHNY and CDR2 SVGAGI (reference sequence). J lost 9 bases, V lost 8 bases, and 11 bases had no gene match. The CDR3 reads CASVPDRGPSSPLHF. In DNA, the CDR3 is TGTGCCAGCGTACCGGACAGGGGCCCCAGTTCACCCCTCCACTTT.

The chain recombines TRBV4-1 with TRBJ1-1, with D tentatively TRBD1 (5 bases). Trimming took 4 bases from V and 4 from J, leaving 16 bases between them. Germline lookup yields CDR1 MGHRA and CDR2 YSYEKL. The CDR3 runs 15 residues. DNA for the CDR3: TGCGCCAGCAGCCCGTCTCTTCGGGGGGTCACTGAAGCTTTCTTT. It encodes CASSPSLRGVTEAFF.

The CDR3 DNA reads TGTGCCAGCAGACTCAAAGGGGGCCCCGGGGAGCTGTTTTTT. Amino acids: CASRLKGGPGELFF. The chain couples TRBV6-5 to TRBJ2-2, with 7 bases lining up with TRBD1. Trimming took 6 bases from V and 6 from J; bases not matched to a gene: 7. The CDR3 extends over 14 amino acids. Germline V gene lookup returns CDR1 MNHEY and CDR2 SVGAGI.

This chain connects TRBV6-2 or TRBV6-3 to TRBJ2-1; 10 bases match TRBD2. Germline values: CDR1 MNHEY, CDR2 SVGEGT. Trimming took 2 bases from V and 6 from J; bases not matched to a gene: 7. There are 16 residues in the CDR3. CDR3 sequence: CASSYPSGRASNEQFF. Written as DNA, the CDR3 is TGTGCCAGCAGTTACCCAAGCGGGAGGGCCAGCAATGAGCAGTTCTTC.

The chain couples TRBV5-1 to TRBJ2-5; 9 nucleotides line up with TRBD1. The trim removed 3 bases at V and 4 bases at J, leaving 4 bases unmatched. In germline, CDR1 is SGHRS, CDR2 YFSETQ. The CDR3 extends over 14 amino acids. The CDR3 loop reads CASSSGTGLETQYF. In DNA, the CDR3 is TGCGCCAGCAGCTCCGGGACAGGGTTAGAGACCCAGTACTTC. Full variable domain (rest looked up from reference TRBV5-1 and TRBJ2-5): KAGVTQTPRYLIKTRGQQVTLSCSPISGHRSVSWYQQTPGQGLQFLFEYFSETQRNKGNFPGRFSGRQFSNSRSEMNVSTLELGDSALYLCASSSGTGLETQYFGPGTRLLVL.

The V and J genes are TRBV7-8 and TRBJ2-1, with a tentative D call TRBD2 (6 bases). Deletions cut 5 bases from V and 7 bases from J, with 15 bases between. This CDR3 is 14 amino acids long. Germline CDR1 is SGHVS and CDR2 is FQNEAQ. Written as DNA, the CDR3 is TGTGCCAGCAGCCGCCTCCAAGGGAGGAATGAGCAGTTCTTC. This codes for CASSRLQGRNEQFF. The full variable domain, rest sourced from reference TRBV7-8 and TRBJ2-1, is GAGVSQSPRYKVAKRGQDVALRCDPISGHVSLFWYQQALGQGPEFLTYFQNEAQLDKSGLPSDRFFAERPEGSVSTLKIQRTQQEDSAVYLCASSRLQGRNEQFFGPGTRLTVL.

The genes are TRBV29-1 and TRBJ1-1, with D possibly being TRBD1 (5 bases). Deletions cut 6 bases from V and 1 base from J, with 12 bases between. The germline gives CDR1 SQVTM, CDR2 ANQGSEA. The CDR3 runs to 13 residues. CDR3 sequence reads: CSVAGYRNTEAFF. CDR3 nucleotides: TGCAGCGTCGCAGGGTACCGGAACACTGAAGCTTTCTTT.

The chain uses TRBV24-1 and TRBJ2-7; maybe TRBD1 (5 bases). The V and J ends lost 2 bases and 6 bases respectively, with 10 bases between them. Germline loops: CDR1 KGHDR, CDR2 SFDVKD. This CDR3 has 13 amino acids. DNA of the CDR3: TGTGCCACCAGTGATTGGCGGACATCCGAGCAGTACTTC. Protein product: CATSDWRTSEQYF.

The chain combines TRBV18 with TRBJ1-5; D is perhaps TRBD1 (5 bases). CDR1 is KGHSH, CDR2 LQKENI, per germline. V was clipped by 6 bases and J by 9 bases, with 18 bases between them. The length of the CDR3 is 14 residues. DNA for the CDR3: TGTGCCAGCTCCCCCGAACAGGTCGCTGTGCCCCAGCATTTT. This gives the protein CASSPEQVAVPQHF.

This rearrangement joins TRBV18 to TRBJ1-4; 7 bases map to TRBD1. CDR3 length: 16 residues. With 5 bases clipped from V and 0 bases from J, the junction kept 6 bases outside the gene matches. The germline gives CDR1 KGHSH, CDR2 LQKENI. Here the CDR3 reads CASSFGQVATNEKLFF. CDR3 in DNA: TGTGCCAGCTCATTCGGACAGGTTGCAACTAATGAAAAACTGTTTTTT.

The V and J genes are TRBV5-1 and TRBJ1-1, with D perhaps matching TRBD1 (6 bases). Germline V gene data show CDR1 as SGHRS and CDR2 as YFSETQ. This CDR3 has 16 residues. With 4 bases removed from V and 0 bases from J, the gap between germline ends came to 16 bases. The CDR3 DNA sequence: TGCGCCAGCAGCCCTCCCGGACAGACCCTGAACACTGAAGCTTTCTTT. Translating it yields CASSPPGQTLNTEAFF.

This clone has more than one count but fewer than ten. The gene calls are TRBV7-9 and TRBJ1-2; 7 nucleotides agree with TRBD1. Germline V gene data show CDR1 as SEHNR and CDR2 as FQNEAQ (reference sequence). Losses at the gene ends were 4 bases for V and 7 bases for J; bases not matched to a gene: 3. CDR3 size: 12 residues. The CDR3 here is CASSSRQGGYTF. CDR3 in DNA: TGTGCCAGCAGCTCTAGACAGGGTGGCTACACCTTC.

The chain uses TRBV2 and TRBJ1-2; 11 bases align to TRBD1. This CDR3 spans 13 amino acids. Trimming took 6 bases from V and 7 from J; bases not matched to a gene: 4. The germline V gene encodes CDR1 SNHLY and CDR2 FYNNEI. CDR3 amino acids: CASSGTGGSGYTF. CDR3 bases: TGTGCCAGCAGCGGGACAGGGGGAAGTGGCTACACCTTC.